Described below is a single T cell receptor (beta chain) sequence and its context. This clonotype was recorded many times. Its antigen is still unknown. Base-call qualities are not available, and no considerably larger clone is one nucleotide away. Ficoll-Paque density gradient centrifugation was the method used to isolate PBMCs. The data derive from a study of T-cell memory formation after mild COVID-19 (dated by TCRdb to the early 2020s). For context, the study as a whole: TCR sequence clusters from the two donors were largely donor specific. T-cell clones expanding and contracting after mild COVID-19 in a couple of donors were tracked by longitudinal TCRalpha and TCRbeta repertoire sequencing. The cohort comprised two young, previously healthy adult volunteers, one female and one male.

CDR1 MGHDK and CDR2 SYGVNS were looked up in the germline V gene. The trim is 7 bases for V and 2 bases for J, with a gap of 10 bases between the germline ends. The cysteine opens and the phenylalanine closes a CDR3 of 13 amino acids. CDR3 DNA is the only sequence kept; it has 39 bases, read in frame from the first base. General conclusions and limits of the study: Contracting CD4+ clones were found mainly in CM and EM memory subsets, while CD8+ clones were enriched in EMRA. Balanced CD4/CD8 phenotypes were observed for clones contracting from day 15 to 85, whereas a bias towards CD4+ was observed for a second wave of clones expanding from day 15 to 37. The study included only a couple of mild cases, and larger cohorts that include severe cases with pre-infection samples were judged to be necessary. The detection of some responding clones in pre-infection memory suggests that pre-existing cross-reactive memory T cells joined the SARS-CoV-2 response. The second-wave clones that peaked on day 37 were not confirmed to be SARS-CoV-2 specific.

Instrument used: Illumina NovaSeq 6000. Using 5'RACE with constant-segment primers, TCRalpha and TCRbeta cDNA libraries were constructed, with sample barcodes and unique molecular identifiers added in the process. RNA was extracted from every sample with Trizol reagent. Amplification of the libraries took two PCR steps, and the second step added a second sample barcode plus Illumina TruSeq adapters. Sequencing of libraries was performed on an Illumina NovaSeq with 2 x 150 bp paired-end reads. Per the original workflow: The reads were demultiplexed and collapsed into UMI-guided consensus sequences using migec v1.2.7. Using mixcr v2.1.11, the UMI consensuses were aligned to TRA and TRB V and J templates and assembled into clonotypes. A clonotype was counted as expanded or contracted only if both edgeR and NoisET called the change significant, with noise models trained on biological replicates. For edgeR calls, a false discovery rate-adjusted p below 0.01 and a log2 fold-change threshold of 1 were applied. PCA with hierarchical clustering of max-normalized trajectories of the 1000 most abundant clonotypes was used as exploratory dynamics analysis. Each responding clone was given a CD4 or CD8 phenotype based on the CD4+ and CD8+ repertoires, which had been sequenced separately. Starting from the raw public reads, TCRdb applied fastp trimming at Q25, assembled clones with MiXCR and retained in-frame beta chains. Each entry is one CDR3 protein sequence, shown with its most common DNA and genes. The V and J calls here are based on TCRdb, not the publication. The sample has about 260,000 distinct CDR3 sequences on record, 8% to 10% of them singletons. The ten largest clones capture 20% to 25% of the sample.

This TCR derives from a man aged 18 to 30 who had mild COVID-19 (a few samples of this study predate the infection). The sample titles of this study are shuffled in the database, so cell type and time point are left out; the donor was told from shared clones. This receptor chain uses TRBV25-1 and TRBJ2-3; the D gene lacks a confident call. Specimen: PBMCs or a T cell subset sorted from them (not recorded which). CDR3 loop: CASTGRNTDTQYF. The DNA sequence is as follows: TGTGCCAGCACCGGACGAAACACAGATACGCAGTATTTT.